This T cell receptor (beta chain) stems from a study of blood T cell repertoires in COVID-19. The length of the CDR3 is 16 residues. Unmatched junction bases numbered 7, after V lost 5 bases and J lost 4 bases. In germline, CDR1 is SGHNT, CDR2 YENEEA. Clones were sequenced by immunoSEQ multiplex PCR, and TCRdb holds only the in-frame ones, with some missing. The sample records more than 200,000 clones, around nine tenths being singletons. Resolution of symptoms, clearance, or two negative PCRs was present in recovered Cohort 3 donors. The source of this sequence is a woman aged 50 to 60 who had recovered from COVID-19. The chain employs TRBV11-3 and TRBJ2-3; TRBD2 matches at 12 bases. The material sequenced was PBMCs or T cells enriched from blood (not recorded which). This CDR3 is CASSPRTSGTADTQYF. The CDR3 region has the DNA TGTGCCAGCAGCCCCCGGACTAGCGGGACGGCAGATACGCAGTATTTT.